The rows below give T cell receptor beta chains drawn from one sample of a study of T cell responses to AZD1222 COVID-19 vaccine. Sequencing was performed with immunoSEQ multiplex PCR; in TCRdb, only in-frame clones are kept and a portion is missing. The repertoire holds about 120,000 clones, with more than 85% as singletons. The material was peripheral blood, obtained on day 0 of AZD1222 vaccination. The receptors derive from an adult in good health. Each CDR3 is given with its conserved first and last residue. Fields, in order: CDR3 protein, CDR3 DNA, clone size, V gene, D gene, J gene. D genes are given only for firm matches. Rows give clone size only sometimes, using once, few, many, or a class for an expanded clone.

CDR3 protein: CATSDLGDTQYF
CDR3 DNA: TGTGCCACCAGTGATTTGGGAGATACGCAGTATTTT
clone size: -
V gene: TRBV24-1
D gene: -
J gene: TRBJ2-3

CDR3 protein: CASSPPGQPSGNTIYF
CDR3 DNA: TGTGCCAGCTCACCACCGGGACAGCCCTCTGGAAACACCATATATTTT
clone size: -
V gene: TRBV18
D gene: TRBD1
J gene: TRBJ1-3

CDR3 protein: CASSLLGRGYEQYF
CDR3 DNA: TGTGCCAGCAGTTTATTGGGCAGGGGGTACGAGCAGTACTTC
clone size: -
V gene: TRBV28
D gene: TRBD1
J gene: TRBJ2-7

CDR3 protein: CATSDTPGQGAIAYEQYF
CDR3 DNA: TGTGCCACCAGTGATACCCCGGGACAGGGGGCCATCGCCTACGAGCAGTACTTC
clone size: -
V gene: TRBV24-1
D gene: TRBD1
J gene: TRBJ2-7

CDR3 protein: CASSQPGTGERETQYF
CDR3 DNA: TGTGCCAGCAGCCAACCCGGGACAGGGGAAAGGGAGACCCAGTACTTC
clone size: -
V gene: TRBV11-2
D gene: TRBD1
J gene: TRBJ2-5

CDR3 protein: CASSYSDEQFF
CDR3 DNA: TGTGCCAGCAGTTATTCGGATGAGCAGTTCTTC
clone size: -
V gene: TRBV6-5
D gene: -
J gene: TRBJ2-1

CDR3 protein: CASSPNRGNTEAFF
CDR3 DNA: TGTGCCAGCAGCCCGAACCGGGGAAACACTGAAGCTTTCTTT
clone size: -
V gene: TRBV3-1/TRBV3-2
D gene: -
J gene: TRBJ1-1

CDR3 protein: CASSTLGDPLEKLFF
CDR3 DNA: TGTGCCAGTAGTACCCTGGGGGACCCCTTAGAAAAACTGTTTTTT
clone size: -
V gene: TRBV19
D gene: -
J gene: TRBJ1-4

CDR3 protein: CASSHRPRGRSNSPLHF
CDR3 DNA: TGTGCCAGCAGCCACCGCCCCAGGGGGCGGTCTAATTCACCCCTCCACTTT
clone size: -
V gene: TRBV3-1/TRBV3-2
D gene: TRBD1
J gene: TRBJ1-6

CDR3 protein: CASSGGAAHTGELFF
CDR3 DNA: TGTGCCAGCAGCGGTGGGGCGGCACACACCGGGGAGCTGTTTTTT
clone size: -
V gene: TRBV3-1/TRBV3-2
D gene: -
J gene: TRBJ2-2

CDR3 protein: CAWSWGDPNTEAFF
CDR3 DNA: TGTGCCTGGAGTTGGGGGGACCCGAACACTGAAGCTTTCTTT
clone size: -
V gene: TRBV30
D gene: -
J gene: TRBJ1-1

CDR3 protein: CASSFLEGRETYGYTF
CDR3 DNA: TGTGCCAGCAGCTTCCTGGAAGGCAGGGAGACCTATGGCTACACCTTC
clone size: once
V gene: TRBV7-9
D gene: -
J gene: TRBJ1-2

CDR3 protein: CASSAQGNYGYTF
CDR3 DNA: TGTGCCAGCAGTGCACAGGGTAACTATGGCTACACCTTC
clone size: -
V gene: TRBV12-3/TRBV12-4
D gene: -
J gene: TRBJ1-2

CDR3 protein: CASSLVRGNTEAFF
CDR3 DNA: TGCGCCAGCAGCTTGGTTCGGGGGAACACTGAAGCTTTCTTT
clone size: few
V gene: TRBV5-1
D gene: -
J gene: TRBJ1-1

CDR3 protein: CASRSPRAGGNTIYF
CDR3 DNA: TGTGCCAGCAGAAGTCCAAGGGCGGGAGGAAACACCATATATTTT
clone size: once
V gene: TRBV27
D gene: -
J gene: TRBJ1-3

CDR3 protein: CAAGEVNTIYF
CDR3 DNA: TGTGCCGCGGGGGAAGTAAACACCATATATTTT
clone size: -
V gene: TRBV25-1
D gene: -
J gene: TRBJ1-3

CDR3 protein: CASSQVTRWVTDTQYF
CDR3 DNA: TGTGCCAGCAGCCAAGTCACTAGGTGGGTCACAGATACGCAGTATTTT
clone size: -
V gene: TRBV14
D gene: -
J gene: TRBJ2-3

CDR3 protein: CASSLTKANTEAFF
CDR3 DNA: TGTGCCAGCAGCTTAACAAAGGCGAACACTGAAGCTTTCTTT
clone size: -
V gene: TRBV7-9
D gene: -
J gene: TRBJ1-1

CDR3 protein: CASSEGHEQFF
CDR3 DNA: TGTGCCAGCAGTGAAGGGCATGAGCAGTTCTTC
clone size: -
V gene: TRBV2
D gene: -
J gene: TRBJ2-1

CDR3 protein: CASSPEARQPQHF
CDR3 DNA: TGTGCCAGCTCACCAGAGGCCAGACAGCCCCAGCATTTT
clone size: -
V gene: TRBV18
D gene: -
J gene: TRBJ1-5

CDR3 protein: CASSQEASGGYGYTF
CDR3 DNA: TGCGCCAGCAGCCAAGAAGCCTCAGGGGGGTATGGCTACACCTTC
clone size: -
V gene: TRBV4-1
D gene: TRBD1
J gene: TRBJ1-2

CDR3 protein: CASSPGGSTGELFF
CDR3 DNA: TGTGCCAGCAGCCCCGGGGGGTCCACCGGGGAGCTGTTTTTT
clone size: -
V gene: TRBV7-7
D gene: TRBD2
J gene: TRBJ2-2

CDR3 protein: CASRGPGDTGRNTIYF
CDR3 DNA: TGTGCCAGCAGAGGGCCAGGGGACACTGGGAGAAACACCATATATTTT
clone size: once
V gene: TRBV7-2
D gene: -
J gene: TRBJ1-3

CDR3 protein: CASSLPTSHNEQFF
CDR3 DNA: TGTGCCAGCAGCTTGCCGACTTCGCACAATGAGCAGTTCTTC
clone size: few
V gene: TRBV5-6
D gene: -
J gene: TRBJ2-1

CDR3 protein: CASRRTGSDGYTF
CDR3 DNA: TGTGCCAGCCGCCGGACAGGGAGTGATGGCTACACCTTC
clone size: few
V gene: TRBV28
D gene: TRBD1
J gene: TRBJ1-2

CDR3 protein: CASSLGRTIWPGELFF
CDR3 DNA: TGTGCCAGCAGCTTAGGTCGGACCATCTGGCCCGGGGAGCTGTTTTTT
clone size: few
V gene: TRBV7-7
D gene: -
J gene: TRBJ2-2

CDR3 protein: CASSLATGPQDSPLHF
CDR3 DNA: TGTGCCAGCAGCTTGGCAACGGGACCGCAGGATTCACCCCTCCACTTT
clone size: few
V gene: TRBV13
D gene: -
J gene: TRBJ1-6

CDR3 protein: CASSLAEGAGETQYF
CDR3 DNA: TGTGCCAGCAGCTTAGCCGAGGGGGCTGGGGAGACCCAGTACTTC
clone size: -
V gene: TRBV7-9
D gene: TRBD1
J gene: TRBJ2-5

CDR3 protein: CASSQAAHATNEKLFF
CDR3 DNA: TGTGCCAGTAGTCAGGCCGCTCATGCAACTAATGAAAAACTGTTTTTT
clone size: few
V gene: TRBV19
D gene: -
J gene: TRBJ1-4

CDR3 protein: CASSSSGGISSNEKLFF
CDR3 DNA: TGTGCCAGCAGCTCCTCAGGCGGGATTTCCTCTAATGAAAAACTGTTTTTT
clone size: -
V gene: TRBV21-1
D gene: -
J gene: TRBJ1-4

CDR3 protein: CASSQDTGDDQPQHF
CDR3 DNA: TGTGCCAGCAGCCAAGATACAGGGGATGATCAGCCCCAGCATTTT
clone size: -
V gene: TRBV3-1/TRBV3-2
D gene: TRBD1
J gene: TRBJ1-5

CDR3 protein: CASSQYGGEQYF
CDR3 DNA: TGTGCCAGCAGCCAGTATGGGGGGGAGCAGTACTTC
clone size: -
V gene: TRBV3-1/TRBV3-2
D gene: -
J gene: TRBJ2-7

CDR3 protein: CASSTTGTGVYGYTF
CDR3 DNA: TGTGCCAGCAGTACTACCGGGACAGGGGTCTATGGCTACACCTTC
clone size: -
V gene: TRBV27
D gene: TRBD1
J gene: TRBJ1-2

CDR3 protein: CASSLPGPTYGYTF
CDR3 DNA: TGTGCCAGCAGTTTACCGGGGCCGACCTATGGCTACACCTTC
clone size: medium-sized
V gene: TRBV28
D gene: -
J gene: TRBJ1-2

CDR3 protein: CASSWGGSAYEQYF
CDR3 DNA: TGTGCCAGCAGCTGGGGGGGCTCGGCCTACGAGCAGTACTTC
clone size: -
V gene: TRBV5-6
D gene: -
J gene: TRBJ2-7

CDR3 protein: CASSQGNSGYTF
CDR3 DNA: TGTGCCAGCAGCCAGGGTAACTCTGGCTACACCTTC
clone size: many
V gene: TRBV3-1/TRBV3-2
D gene: -
J gene: TRBJ1-2

CDR3 protein: CAISESGGSYEQYF
CDR3 DNA: TGTGCCATCAGTGAGTCAGGGGGCTCCTACGAGCAGTACTTC
clone size: -
V gene: TRBV10-3
D gene: -
J gene: TRBJ2-7

CDR3 protein: CATNDRGFEAFF
CDR3 DNA: TGTGCCACCAATGACAGGGGCTTTGAAGCTTTCTTT
clone size: -
V gene: TRBV10-3
D gene: TRBD1
J gene: TRBJ1-1

CDR3 protein: CASRGYGYTF
CDR3 DNA: TGTGCCAGTAGGGGCTATGGCTACACCTTC
clone size: -
V gene: TRBV19
D gene: -
J gene: TRBJ1-2

CDR3 protein: CASSPPGGDNSPLHF
CDR3 DNA: TGTGCCAGCTCACCTCCGGGGGGGGATAATTCACCCCTCCACTTT
clone size: -
V gene: TRBV18
D gene: -
J gene: TRBJ1-6

CDR3 protein: CASSLTPANTEAFF
CDR3 DNA: TGTGCCAGCAGCTTGACCCCTGCCAACACTGAAGCTTTCTTT
clone size: -
V gene: TRBV7-6
D gene: -
J gene: TRBJ1-1

CDR3 protein: CASSLARDGANYGYTF
CDR3 DNA: TGTGCCAGCAGCTTGGCCCGGGACGGAGCTAACTATGGCTACACCTTC
clone size: -
V gene: TRBV5-6
D gene: -
J gene: TRBJ1-2

CDR3 protein: CASSFSYTEAFF
CDR3 DNA: TGTGCCAGCAGCTTCAGCTACACTGAAGCTTTCTTT
clone size: -
V gene: TRBV11-1
D gene: -
J gene: TRBJ1-1

CDR3 protein: CASSLYSNSHNEQFF
CDR3 DNA: TGTGCCAGCAGCTTATATAGCAATTCTCACAATGAGCAGTTCTTC
clone size: -
V gene: TRBV7-3
D gene: -
J gene: TRBJ2-1